This is a list of T cell receptor beta chains from one sample in a study of Ad26.COV2.S vaccination and SARS-CoV-2 variants. This table comes from immunoSEQ multiplex PCR, and its TCRdb copy is limited to in-frame clones, with some not included. This table holds 330,000 or so clones, around 90% found once. The specimen was peripheral blood, collected in a trial of Ad26.COV2.S vaccine versus placebo. Every receptor here comes from a person aged 18-60 years who received the Ad26.COV2.S COVID-19 vaccine or a placebo. Both conserved end residues are part of each CDR3. A D gene is named only where the DNA matches it firmly. Some rows mark clone size as missing; the rest say once, few, many or name a class of expanded clone.

V	D	size	J	DNA	CDR3
TRBV10-3	NA	NA	TRBJ1-6	TGTGCCATCAGTGAGAAAACAGGCTTGGAGGGTTCACCCCTCCACTTT	CAISEKTGLEGSPLHF
TRBV5-6	TRBD2	NA	TRBJ2-5	TGTGCCAGCAGTTACCTCGAACCCCTAGCGGGGATACAAGAGACCCAGTACTTC	CASSYLEPLAGIQETQYF
TRBV6-5	NA	NA	TRBJ2-5	TGTGCCAGCAGTCAGGGGTTTGAGACCCAGTACTTC	CASSQGFETQYF
TRBV13	TRBD1	once	TRBJ1-2	TGTGCCAGCAGCTTGGGGACAGGGAACTATGGCTACACCTTC	CASSLGTGNYGYTF
TRBV5-6	TRBD2	NA	TRBJ2-3	TGTGCCAGCAGCTTCGGAGCGGGAAGGGAAATAGATACGCAGTATTTT	CASSFGAGREIDTQYF
TRBV18	NA	once	TRBJ1-3	TGTGCCAGCTCAGATGGACAGGGAAACACCATATATTTT	CASSDGQGNTIYF
TRBV7-9	NA	NA	TRBJ1-1	TGTGCCAGCAGCTTAGCGCGGGCTACCTCCTCAGCTTTCTTT	CASSLARATSSAFF
TRBV4-1	NA	NA	TRBJ1-2	TGCGCCAGCAGCCAGATACAGGGCCCCCAACTAGTTCTGGGCTACACCTTC	CASSQIQGPQLVLGYTF
TRBV11-1	NA	NA	TRBJ2-5	TGTGCCAGCAGCGGTCAGGGGAAAGAGACCCAGTACTTC	CASSGQGKETQYF
TRBV30	TRBD1	NA	TRBJ1-1	TGTGCCTGGAGTACAGGGGTCAGAACTGAAGCTTTCTTT	CAWSTGVRTEAFF
TRBV6-5	TRBD2	NA	TRBJ2-2	TGTGCCAGCAGTTATACGACTAGCGGAACGGGGGAGCTGTTTTTT	CASSYTTSGTGELFF
TRBV11-2	NA	NA	TRBJ1-1	TGTGCCAGCAGCACCTTCGGACAGACGAACACTGAAGCTTTCTTT	CASSTFGQTNTEAFF
TRBV5-4	NA	NA	TRBJ2-3	TGTGCCAGCAGCTTCGACTGGACTAGCACAGATACGCAGTATTTT	CASSFDWTSTDTQYF
TRBV19	NA	NA	TRBJ1-4	TGTGCCAGCGCGGGACGTCTTACTGAAAAACTGTTTTTT	CASAGRLTEKLFF
TRBV12-3/TRBV12-4	NA	NA	TRBJ1-2	TGTGCCAGCAGTTATGGGGGGCTGATAGGCTACACCTTC	CASSYGGLIGYTF
TRBV19	NA	NA	TRBJ1-4	TGTGCCAGTACCACCACAGGGCGTGCGACTAATGAAAAACTGTTTTTT	CASTTTGRATNEKLFF
TRBV3-1/TRBV3-2	NA	NA	TRBJ1-5	TGTGCCAGCAGCGGGAGGCGCCTGGGCGGCAATCAGCCCCAGCATTTT	CASSGRRLGGNQPQHF
TRBV10-1	NA	NA	TRBJ2-3	TGCGCCAGCAGTGAGTCGGAAGATACGCAGTATTTT	CASSESEDTQYF
TRBV5-1	NA	few	TRBJ1-6	TGCGCCAGCAGCTTGGCGGTCGAGATCTCATCACCCCTCCACTTT	CASSLAVEISSPLHF
TRBV5-8	NA	once	TRBJ1-2	TGTGCCAGCAGCTTCATCTCTTTTTATGGCTACACCTTC	CASSFISFYGYTF
TRBV27	NA	NA	TRBJ2-2	TGTGCCAGCAGGCCCGGGACTTCGAACACCGGGGAGCTGTTTTTT	CASRPGTSNTGELFF
TRBV6-6	TRBD1	few	TRBJ2-7	TGTGCCAGCACCAGGGACAGGGGGGTTAACGAGCAGTACTTC	CASTRDRGVNEQYF
TRBV7-9	NA	NA	TRBJ1-1	TGTGCCAGCACCCTCAGGGAGAACACTGAAGCTTTCTTT	CASTLRENTEAFF
TRBV12-5	NA	NA	TRBJ1-3	TGTGCTAGTGGTTCCCTTATTGAGGGAGGTGAGGACACCATATATTTT	CASGSLIEGGEDTIYF
TRBV7-9	TRBD1	NA	TRBJ1-1	TGTGCCAGCAGCCAACGGACAGGGAACACTGAAGCTTTCTTT	CASSQRTGNTEAFF
TRBV18	NA	NA	TRBJ2-1	TGTGCCAGCTCACCGGGAACTAGCTTCTACAATGAGCAGTTCTTC	CASSPGTSFYNEQFF
TRBV18	NA	NA	TRBJ2-3	TGTGCCAGCCTAGGACTGCGGACAGATACGCAGTATTTT	CASLGLRTDTQYF
TRBV3-1/TRBV3-2	NA	NA	TRBJ1-2	TGTGCCAGCAGGCAAACGACAGGTAACTATGGCTACACCTTC	CASRQTTGNYGYTF
TRBV10-1	NA	once	TRBJ2-1	TGCGCCAGCAGTGATTCGGGGGAGCAGGATTACAATGAGCAGTTCTTC	CASSDSGEQDYNEQFF
TRBV3-1/TRBV3-2	TRBD1	NA	TRBJ1-1	TGTGCCAGCAGCCAACGACAGGGGGGGAACACTGAAGCTTTCTTT	CASSQRQGGNTEAFF
TRBV18	TRBD1	NA	TRBJ1-1	TGTGCCAGCTCATCGTTGCCAGGGGGGAACACTGAAGCTTTCTTT	CASSSLPGGNTEAFF
TRBV21-1	NA	NA	TRBJ1-2	TGTGCCAGCAGCACGGGGGGCCGGTATGGCTACACCTTC	CASSTGGRYGYTF
TRBV19	NA	NA	TRBJ1-1	TGTGCCAGTAGTCCACCAGGGTTGATCACTGAAGCTTTCTTT	CASSPPGLITEAFF
TRBV7-9	NA	NA	TRBJ2-3	TGTGCCAGCAGCCCCCGTTATAGAACTAGCACAGATACGCAGTATTTT	CASSPRYRTSTDTQYF
TRBV18	NA	NA	TRBJ1-6	TGTGCCAGCTCACCTGGATCCGGACTCCTTAATTCACCCCTCCACTTT	CASSPGSGLLNSPLHF
TRBV6-5	NA	NA	TRBJ2-3	TGTGCCAGCGCAGCGTCAGATACGCAGTATTTT	CASAASDTQYF
TRBV14	NA	NA	TRBJ1-1	TGTGCCAGCAGCCAAGCTGGGATGAACACTGAAGCTTTCTTT	CASSQAGMNTEAFF
TRBV7-3	TRBD2	NA	TRBJ2-2	TGTGCCAGCAGCCCATTCAGCGGGAGAGGGGCCGGGGAGCTGTTTTTT	CASSPFSGRGAGELFF
TRBV6-1	NA	NA	TRBJ1-2	TGTGCCAGCAGTGAAGCCGGGGGAACCCCGCACTTC	CASSEAGGTPHF
TRBV5-6	TRBD1	NA	TRBJ1-2	TGTGCCAGCAGCCTCGGGACAGTCTATGGCTACACCTTC	CASSLGTVYGYTF
TRBV5-1	NA	NA	TRBJ1-1	TGCGCCAGCAGCGACAGGACCATGAACACTGAAGCTTTCTTT	CASSDRTMNTEAFF
TRBV3-1/TRBV3-2	TRBD1	once	TRBJ2-7	TGTGCCAGCAGCCTGAGACAGGGGTTTTACTACGAGCAGTACTTC	CASSLRQGFYYEQYF
TRBV19	NA	NA	TRBJ1-2	TGTGCCAGTAGTTCTCGCGAGGGAGCTAACTATGGCTACACCTTC	CASSSREGANYGYTF
TRBV6-5	NA	NA	TRBJ2-1	TGTGCCAGCAGTTTCAGTCCGGGGTTCAACAATGAGCAGTTCTTC	CASSFSPGFNNEQFF
TRBV20-1	NA	NA	TRBJ1-1	TGCAGTGCTAATTCAATGGTAGGAGCTTTCTTT	CSANSMVGAFF
TRBV5-1	TRBD1	NA	TRBJ1-4	TGCGCCAGCAGCTCCCGGACAGGGGCCCAGGGTATAGCTAATGAAAAACTGTTTTTT	CASSSRTGAQGIANEKLFF
TRBV30	NA	NA	TRBJ1-5	TGTGCCTGGAGCCGCGGGGCGAATCAGCCCCAGCATTTT	CAWSRGANQPQHF
TRBV3-1/TRBV3-2	TRBD1	NA	TRBJ1-1	TGTGCCAGCAGCCAGGACAGGGGGGGAGCTTTCTTT	CASSQDRGGAFF
TRBV13	TRBD1	NA	TRBJ1-1	TGTGCCAGCAGCTTCCGGACAGGGAAGTTCACTGAAGCTTTCTTT	CASSFRTGKFTEAFF
TRBV6-5	NA	few	TRBJ1-5	TGTGCCAGCAGTCCACAGGGTTATAGCAATCAGCCCCAGCATTTT	CASSPQGYSNQPQHF
TRBV29-1	TRBD1	NA	TRBJ2-7	TGCAGCGTTGAACCCTGGACAGGGCCCCACCCCTACGAGCAGTACTTC	CSVEPWTGPHPYEQYF
TRBV4-1	NA	NA	TRBJ1-1	TGCGCCAGCAGCCAAGTGACAACCGGGACGCCTGAAGCTTTCTTT	CASSQVTTGTPEAFF
TRBV27	TRBD1	NA	TRBJ2-7	TGTGCCAGCAGCCTATCGGGGACAGGGCGGTACGAGCAGTACTTC	CASSLSGTGRYEQYF
TRBV5-4	NA	NA	TRBJ1-4	TGTGCCAGCAGCTTGGACCGTAGTACTAATGAAAAACTGTTTTTT	CASSLDRSTNEKLFF
TRBV15	TRBD1	NA	TRBJ1-1	TGTGCCACCAGCAGAACAGTAACGACAGGGTTGTACACTGAAGCTTTCTTT	CATSRTVTTGLYTEAFF
TRBV19	NA	NA	TRBJ1-6	TGTGCCAGTAGCGAGGGCCCCGCAGGGGTCAATTCACCCCTCCACTTT	CASSEGPAGVNSPLHF
TRBV5-4	NA	NA	TRBJ2-3	TGTGCCAGCAGCCAGGACCCAGCGGGTCGGGCGGTAGATACGCAGTATTTT	CASSQDPAGRAVDTQYF